The next 22 T cell receptor beta chains were all read from a single sample in a study of Graves' ophthalmopathy and Graves' hyperthyroidism. The authors amplified TCR beta CDR3 regions from RNA transcripts. RT-PCR in the first round used HTBI primers; a second-round multiplex PCR followed. TCRdb passed the multiplex PCR reads through MiXCR, listing each CDR3 protein once. The sample shows approximately 380,000 distinct CDR3 sequences, under 25% of them seen only once. The specimen sequenced was peripheral blood. These receptors were taken from a woman aged 18 to 35 with stable Graves' hyperthyroidism.

On this clonotype itself: Because it lacks the conserved phenylalanine or tryptophan at the end, this CDR3 is likely a read error. Because the CDR3's place on the DNA is in doubt, the DNA is left out and the CDR3 is given as listed by TCRdb. The chain is built from TRBV12-3 or TRBV12-4 and TRBJ2-2; the table's D call, TRBD1, was not checked against the DNA. The CDR3 is 16 amino acids long, termini counted. CDR3 amino acids: CASRLNPGQGVGELFV.

This clonotype has at least ten counts. J is TRBJ1-6 and V is TRBV28; D remains unclear. V was clipped by 7 bases and J by 7 bases, with 14 bases between them. Germline CDR1 MDHEN, CDR2 SYDVKM. This CDR3 contains 14 residues. CDR3 sequence reads: CASILNLGNSPLHF. In nucleotides, the CDR3 is TGTGCCAGCATCCTCAATCTGGGGAATTCACCCCTCCACTTT.

This clonotype turned up a few times. The rearrangement uses TRBV6-5 and TRBJ2-5, with TRBD1 as a possible D gene (6 bases). The CDR3 is 15 amino acids. Deletions cut 1 base from V and 5 bases from J, with 14 bases between. The germline CDR1 and CDR2 sequences are MNHEY and SVGAGI. The CDR3 bases are TGTGCCAGCAGTTACTACAGGGATATTTCGGAGACCCAGTACTTC. The encoded protein is CASSYYRDISETQYF.

There are many counts of this clonotype. V is TRBV20-1 and J is TRBJ2-7; D perhaps matches TRBD2 (6 bases). The germline CDR1 and CDR2 sequences are DFQATT and SNEGSKA (reference sequence). V lost 4 bases, J lost 1 base, and 11 bases lay in between. The CDR3 contains 13 residues. The CDR3 nucleotides read TGCAGTGCTAAGGACTATAGTTCCTACGAGCAGTACTTC. It encodes CSAKDYSSYEQYF.

This clonotype has a count of ten or more. The chain is built from TRBV7-2 and TRBJ2-5; D gene unclear. The CDR3 runs to 11 residues. The germline CDR1 and CDR2 sequences are SGHTA and FQGNSA. V was clipped by 4 bases and J by 8 bases, with 8 bases between them. The CDR3 DNA reads TGTGCCAGCAGCTCCGGCCTAACCCAGTACTTC. Residues: CASSSGLTQYF.

This clonotype was counted only a few times. The rearrangement links TRBV20-1 to TRBJ2-7; 9 nucleotides align to TRBD2. After removal of 2 bases from V and 5 bases from J, the junction contained 7 bases not matched to a gene. CDR3 length: 14 residues. CDR1 and CDR2 (germline): DFQATT, SNEGSKA (reference sequence). The CDR3, as DNA: TGCAGTGCTAGATTTAGCGGGAGAGGTGACGAGCAGTACTTC. Translation: CSARFSGRGDEQYF.

This clonotype showed up many times. A much larger clone differs from this one at a single base, so this may be a read error. Since no conserved phenylalanine or tryptophan closes the CDR3, a read error is the likely cause. The chain couples TRBV28 to TRBJ2-5; D call uncertain. V lost 2 bases, J lost 4 bases, and 14 bases lay in between. CDR1 MDHEN and CDR2 SYDVKM come from the germline V gene. This CDR3 contains 15 residues. The CDR3 nucleotides are TGTGCCAGCAGTTTAAGGCTACCGGGTGTAGAGACCCAGTACCTC. This encodes CASSLRLPGVETQYL.

The V and J genes are TRBV20-1 and TRBJ2-7; maybe TRBD2 (5 bases). Per the germline V gene, CDR1 is DFQATT and CDR2 is SNEGSKA (reference sequence). This CDR3 has 16 amino acids. Trimming shortened V by 0 bases and J by 0 bases, and 15 bases separated the two germline ends. CDR3 amino acids: CSARDLSSGSSYEQYF. In nucleotides, the CDR3 is TGCAGTGCTAGAGATCTGTCCAGCGGAAGCTCCTACGAGCAGTACTTC.

This clonotype showed up many times. CDR3 protein: CASRTGPEAFF. The DNA for the CDR3 is TGTGCCAGTAGGACAGGGCCTGAAGCTTTCTTT. J is TRBJ1-1 and V is TRBV19, with TRBD1 identical over 7 bases. V lost 6 bases to trimming and J lost 6 bases; unmatched junction nucleotides: 1. CDR3 length: 11 residues. CDR1 and CDR2 from the germline V gene are LNHDA and SQIVND (reference sequence).

This CDR3 reads CSANQYTGGGYTF. CDR3 nucleotide sequence: TGCAGTGCTAACCAGTACACCGGCGGTGGCTACACCTTC. The V gene is TRBV20-1, the J gene TRBJ1-2; D uncertain. The germline V gene encodes CDR1 DFQATT and CDR2 SNEGSKA (reference sequence). V was cut by 4 bases and J by 7 bases, with 16 bases left in between. The CDR3 runs to 13 residues.

This clonotype was seen ten or more times. CDR3 loop: CSVVDGRLARETQYF. CDR3 DNA sequence: TGCAGCGTTGTTGATGGAAGACTAGCTCGGGAGACCCAGTACTTC. The J gene is TRBJ2-5, the V gene TRBV29-1; 7 nucleotides align to TRBD2. Trimming cost V 4 bases and J 5 bases; bases outside gene matches: 13. Germline CDR1 and CDR2: SQVTM and ANQGSEA. This CDR3 spans 15 amino acids.

This clonotype came up many times. The V gene is TRBV6-1, the J gene TRBJ1-5; D is uncertain. V was trimmed by 7 bases and J by 3 bases, leaving 16 bases between them. Germline CDR1 reads MNHNS; CDR2 reads SASEGT. The CDR3 runs 15 residues. CDR3 nucleotide sequence: TGTGCCAGCACTAAGGAAGGGAGGGTCAATCAGCCCCAGCATTTT. It translates to CASTKEGRVNQPQHF.

V usage is TRBV6-1 and J usage is TRBJ1-1, with D hard to call. The CDR3 is 14 amino acids. In germline, CDR1 is MNHNS, CDR2 SASEGT. The V gene lost 5 bases and the J gene lost 8 bases, with 18 bases spanning the gap. CDR3 bases: TGTGCCAGCAGTCCCCAACGAAGTAGACGCGAAGCTTTCTTT. As protein: CASSPQRSRREAFF.

A word on this clonotype: This may come from a read error, since a much larger clone is one base off. V and J are TRBV12-5 and TRBJ2-7, with D hard to call. Trimming stripped 3 bases from V and 3 bases from J, with 3 bases between. Germline V gene data show CDR1 as LGHNT and CDR2 as FRNRAP. The length of the CDR3 is 11 residues. The DNA for the CDR3 is TGTGCTAGTGGTTTTGACTACGAGCAGTACTTC. Translating it yields CASGFDYEQYF.

The chain couples TRBV6-1 to TRBJ1-2; D unclear. From germline, CDR1 is MNHNS and CDR2 SASEGT. CDR3 length: 12 amino acids. V was cut by 6 bases and J by 8 bases, with 13 bases left in between. In DNA form, the CDR3 reads TGTGCCAGCAGCCTAGTCCCGAGGGGCTACACCTTC. This gives the protein CASSLVPRGYTF.

The gene calls are TRBV19 and TRBJ2-5; tentatively, D is TRBD1 or TRBD2 (5 bases each). Trimming stripped 9 bases from V and 8 bases from J, with 19 bases between. This CDR3 has 13 residues. Germline values: CDR1 LNHDA, CDR2 SQIVND (reference sequence). The CDR3 region has the DNA TGTGCCAGCAAGGAGAGGGGTACAGATACCCAGTACTTC. This codes for CASKERGTDTQYF.

The gene calls are TRBV19 and TRBJ2-3, with 8 nucleotides matching TRBD2. Germline loops: CDR1 LNHDA, CDR2 SQIVND (reference sequence). This CDR3 is 15 amino acids long. V trimming: 7 bases; J trimming: 1 base; junction bases outside the gene matches: 7. CDR3 nucleotide sequence: TGTGCCAGTACCGAGGGACTAGGCCGCACAGATACGCAGTATTTT. Its translation is CASTEGLGRTDTQYF.

In this sample, this clonotype turned up a few times. The CDR3 nucleotides read TGTGCCAGCAGCGATACAGTGGCTGGGGCCAACGTCCTGACTTTC. Translating it yields CASSDTVAGANVLTF. This rearrangement joins TRBV7-2 to TRBJ2-6; no definite D call. V was cut by 5 bases and J by 2 bases, with 10 bases left in between. This CDR3 comprises 15 residues. Germline CDR1 is SGHTA and CDR2 is FQGNSA.

In regard to this clonotype: This may stem from a read error, because a much larger clone lies one nucleotide away. The chain is built from TRBV2 and TRBJ1-2; no clear D. Germline-derived CDR1 and CDR2 are SNHLY and FYNNEI. The CDR3 runs 12 residues. V gave up 6 bases and J gave up 5 bases, with 10 bases separating them. The CDR3 is CASRARDYGYTF. As DNA, the CDR3 is TGTGCCAGCAGGGCAAGGGATTATGGCTACACCTTC.

This clonotype was seen ten or more times. This rearrangement joins TRBV2 to TRBJ1-4; TRBD1 might be the D (5 bases). The germline V and J ends were trimmed by 6 bases and 9 bases, with 11 bases remaining between them. The CDR3 length is 12 residues. Germline-derived CDR1 and CDR2 are SNHLY and FYNNEI. The CDR3, as DNA: TGTGCCAGCAGGAACACAGGACAAAAACTGTTTTTT. Protein product: CASRNTGQKLFF. Drawing the rest from reference TRBV2 and TRBJ1-4, the complete variable domain is EPEVTQTPSHQVTQMGQEVILRCVPISNHLYFYWYRQILGQKVEFLVSFYNNEISEKSEIFDDQFSVERPDGSNFTLKIRSTKLEDSAMYFCASRNTGQKLFFGSGTQLSVL.

The genes are TRBV20-1 and TRBJ2-7; D gene uncertain. This CDR3 contains 12 residues. CDR1 and CDR2 from the germline V gene are DFQATT and SNEGSKA (reference sequence). Trimming stripped 4 bases from V and 5 bases from J, with 12 bases between. CDR3: CSAKPDVDEQYF. CDR3 coding DNA: TGCAGTGCTAAACCCGACGTGGACGAGCAGTACTTC.

This chain connects TRBV13 to TRBJ2-2, with D hard to call. From germline, CDR1 is PRHDT and CDR2 FYEKMQ (reference sequence). The CDR3 has 15 amino acids. V was shortened by 2 bases and J by 6 bases, with 13 bases between the two germline ends. The CDR3 DNA is TGTGCCAGCAGCTTACGCTGGACCGGCGCCGGGGAGCTGTTTTTT. This gives the protein CASSLRWTGAGELFF.